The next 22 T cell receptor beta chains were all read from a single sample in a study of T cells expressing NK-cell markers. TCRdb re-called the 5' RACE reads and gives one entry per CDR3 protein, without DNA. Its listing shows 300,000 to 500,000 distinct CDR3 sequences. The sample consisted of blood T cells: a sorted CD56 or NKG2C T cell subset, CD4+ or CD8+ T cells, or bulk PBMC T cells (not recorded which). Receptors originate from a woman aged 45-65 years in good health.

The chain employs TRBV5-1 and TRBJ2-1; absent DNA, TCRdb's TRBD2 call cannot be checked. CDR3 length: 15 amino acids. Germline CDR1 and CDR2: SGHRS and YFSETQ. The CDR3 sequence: CASTLLAGGKNEQFF.

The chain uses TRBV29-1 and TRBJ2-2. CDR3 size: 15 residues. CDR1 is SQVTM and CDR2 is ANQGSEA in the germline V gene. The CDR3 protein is CSVEDRGRETGELFF.

CDR3 loop: CASSRGGGGSNEQFF. The rearrangement uses TRBV7-8 and TRBJ2-1; TCRdb designates TRBD1, a call that cannot be tested without DNA. CDR1 SGHVS and CDR2 FQNEAQ come from the germline V gene. The CDR3 is 15 residues long.

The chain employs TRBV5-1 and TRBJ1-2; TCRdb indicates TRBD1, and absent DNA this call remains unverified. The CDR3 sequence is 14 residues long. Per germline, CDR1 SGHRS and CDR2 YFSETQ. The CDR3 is CASSLDRGSDGYTF. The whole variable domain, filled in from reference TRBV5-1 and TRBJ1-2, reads KAGVTQTPRYLIKTRGQQVTLSCSPISGHRSVSWYQQTPGQGLQFLFEYFSETQRNKGNFPGRFSGRQFSNSRSEMNVSTLELGDSALYLCASSLDRGSDGYTFGSGTRLTVV.

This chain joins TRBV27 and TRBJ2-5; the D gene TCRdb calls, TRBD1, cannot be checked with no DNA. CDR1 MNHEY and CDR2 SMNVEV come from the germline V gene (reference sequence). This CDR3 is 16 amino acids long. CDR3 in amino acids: CASSLSSLGAKETQYF.

The chain's CDR3 is CASSQDLGTRGSPLHF. V usage is TRBV4-1 and J usage is TRBJ1-6. Germline CDR1 MGHRA, CDR2 YSYEKL. The CDR3 is 16 amino acids.

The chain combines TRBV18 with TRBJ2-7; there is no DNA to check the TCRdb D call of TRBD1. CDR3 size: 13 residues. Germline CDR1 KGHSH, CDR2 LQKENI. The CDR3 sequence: CASSPPSRGEQYF.

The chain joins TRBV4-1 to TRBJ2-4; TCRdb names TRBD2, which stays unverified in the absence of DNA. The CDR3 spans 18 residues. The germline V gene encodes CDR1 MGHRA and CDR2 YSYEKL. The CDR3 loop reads CASSQSAGLSLAKNIQYF.

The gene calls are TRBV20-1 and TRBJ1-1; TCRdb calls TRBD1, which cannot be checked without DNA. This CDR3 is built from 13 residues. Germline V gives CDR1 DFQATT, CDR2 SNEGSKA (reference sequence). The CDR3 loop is CSAHYRVDTEAFF.

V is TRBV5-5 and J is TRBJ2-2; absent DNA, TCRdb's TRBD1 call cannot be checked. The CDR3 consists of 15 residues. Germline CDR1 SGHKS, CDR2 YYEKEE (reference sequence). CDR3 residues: CASSPYQRGAGELFF.

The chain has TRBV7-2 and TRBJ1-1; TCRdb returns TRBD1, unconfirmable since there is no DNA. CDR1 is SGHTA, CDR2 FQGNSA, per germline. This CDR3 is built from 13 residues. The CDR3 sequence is CASSDGGNTEAFF.

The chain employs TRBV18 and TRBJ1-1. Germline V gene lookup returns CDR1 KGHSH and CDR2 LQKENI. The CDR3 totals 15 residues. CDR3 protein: CASSPRVGENTEAFF.

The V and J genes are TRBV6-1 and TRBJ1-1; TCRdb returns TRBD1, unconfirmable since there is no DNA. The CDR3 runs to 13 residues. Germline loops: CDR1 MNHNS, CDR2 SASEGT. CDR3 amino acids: CASRTPSWTEAFF.

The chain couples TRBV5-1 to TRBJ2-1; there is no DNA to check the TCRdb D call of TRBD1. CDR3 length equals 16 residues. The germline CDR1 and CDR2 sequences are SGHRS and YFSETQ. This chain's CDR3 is CASSSATGAGYNEQFF.

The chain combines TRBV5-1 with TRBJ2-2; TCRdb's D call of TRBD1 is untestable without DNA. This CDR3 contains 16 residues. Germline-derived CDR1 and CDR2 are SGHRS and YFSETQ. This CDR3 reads CASSLGSPGGTGELFF.

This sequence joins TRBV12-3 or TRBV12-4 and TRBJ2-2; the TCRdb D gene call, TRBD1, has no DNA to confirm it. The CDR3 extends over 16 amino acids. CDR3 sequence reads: CASRGTGGVVPGELFF.

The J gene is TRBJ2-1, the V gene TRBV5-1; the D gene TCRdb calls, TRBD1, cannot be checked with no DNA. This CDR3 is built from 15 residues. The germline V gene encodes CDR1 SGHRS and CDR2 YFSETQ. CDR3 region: CASSLDWDRYNEQFF.

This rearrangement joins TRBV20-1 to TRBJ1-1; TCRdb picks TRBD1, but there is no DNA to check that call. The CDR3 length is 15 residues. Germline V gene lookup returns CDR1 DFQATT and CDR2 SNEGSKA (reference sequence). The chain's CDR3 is CSARDHGAPSTEAFF.

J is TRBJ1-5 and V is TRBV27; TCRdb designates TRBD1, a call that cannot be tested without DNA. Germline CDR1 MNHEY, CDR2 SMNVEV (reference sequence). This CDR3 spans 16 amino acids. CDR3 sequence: CASSFWAGQGLQPQHF.

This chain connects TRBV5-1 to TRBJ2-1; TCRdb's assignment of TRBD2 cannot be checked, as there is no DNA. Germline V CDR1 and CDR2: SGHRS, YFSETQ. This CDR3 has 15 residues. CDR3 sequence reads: CASRPVAATYNEQFF.

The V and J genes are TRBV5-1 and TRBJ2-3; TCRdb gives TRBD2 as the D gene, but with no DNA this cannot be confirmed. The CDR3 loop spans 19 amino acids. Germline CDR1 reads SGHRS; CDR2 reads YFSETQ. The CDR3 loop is CASSSRTSGRVGSTDTQYF.

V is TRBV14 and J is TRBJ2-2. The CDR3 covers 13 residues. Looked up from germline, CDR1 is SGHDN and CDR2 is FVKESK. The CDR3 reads CASSWGLVGELFF.